This section outlines one T cell receptor beta chain sequence together with its context. This clonotype was recorded many times. The antigen it binds to is not known. The input lacks base qualities; no much larger clone sits a single base away. This was a case-control study nested in a cohort of healthcare workers in London, UK, who had nasopharyngeal swab PCR tests and blood samples taken every week. Healthcare workers were recruited between 23 and 31 March 2020, during the week of the UK lockdown, and were followed weekly for up to roughly 15 weeks. This sample was taken from a study of early T cells in non-severe SARS-CoV-2 infection (dated by TCRdb to about 2021). Some background on the complete study: TCR sequencing used bulk RNA from unsorted whole blood, so alpha and beta chains could not be paired.

The method was 5' RACE. The run used a NextSeq 500. To correct for sequencing error and PCR bias, the TCR library protocol tagged individual cDNA molecules with unique molecular identifiers. Both TCR alpha and beta chains were sequenced, and tight co-correlation was observed between alpha and beta sequence abundances in each sample. The original pipeline was this. V gene, J gene and CDR3 annotation of TCR sequences was performed with Decombinator V4. Expanded TCRs were defined as changing significantly between any two time points under a Poisson model with p below 0.0001. TCR abundances were normalised to the total number of TCRs sequenced in each sample and reported as counts per million. MAIT TCRs were defined by TRAV1-2 paired with TRAJ12, TRAJ20 or TRAJ33, and iNKT TCRs by TRAV10 paired with TRAJ18. VDJdb, accessed 1 November 2021, was searched for CMV, EBV and SARS-CoV-2 annotated TCRs, excluding TCRs annotated for multiple antigens. TCRdb's own reprocessing of the public reads used fastp at Q25 and MiXCR and kept productive beta chains. When rows share a CDR3 protein, they turn into one entry using the most common DNA and genes. The V and J calls come from TCRdb's annotation, not from the publication. The sample table lists tens of thousands of distinct CDR3 sequences, 5% to 6.5% of them with a count of one. Clones ranked in the top ten supply around 4.3% of the sample.

The research as a whole found: Matching against VDJdb was skewed toward anti-spike CD8 responses, likely underestimated virus-specific expansions, and missed private and CD4 specificities.

The CDR3, from cysteine to phenylalanine, totals 14 residues. Kept here is only the CDR3 DNA, which spans 42 bases and is read in frame from base 1. V and J lose 0 bases and 4 bases, and a span of 12 bases separates them. CDR1 is given as DFQATT and CDR2 as SNEGSKA, both from the germline V gene (reference sequence). This receptor was identified in an adult who was a healthcare worker with PCR-confirmed SARS-CoV-2 infection or an uninfected control (not recorded which). The chain links TRBV20-1 with TRBJ1-1; tentative D gene TRBD1, with 6 bases matching. Sequenced input: whole blood. The encoded CDR3 is CSARDLWGRTEAFF. The DNA sequence follows: TGCAGTGCTAGAGATCTTTGGGGGCGCACTGAAGCTTTCTTT.